A single sample gave rise to the 2 T cell receptor beta chains below, sequenced in a study of T-cell memory formation after mild COVID-19. Using its own MiXCR run on the 5' RACE reads, TCRdb lists one record per CDR3 protein. The sample lists some 300,000 distinct CDR3 sequences; just under 20% were seen once. The material sequenced was PBMCs or a T cell subset sorted from them (not recorded which). All receptors derive from a man between 18 and 35 years old who had mild COVID-19 (a few samples of this study predate the infection). Cell type and time point are not known.

The chain has TRBV25-1 and TRBJ2-7, with 7 bases fitting TRBD1. This CDR3 contains 14 residues. From germline, CDR1 is MGHDK and CDR2 SYGVNS. The CDR3 loop reads CASREPGQSYEQYV. The CDR3 coding sequence is TGTGCCAGCCGTGAACCGGGACAGTCCTACGAGCAGTACGTC.

This clonotype was counted only a few times. The chain carries TRBV7-2 and TRBJ1-2, with a weak D call TRBD1 (5 bases). The germline CDR1 and CDR2 sequences are SGHTA and FQGNSA. V lost 8 bases and J 6 bases, leaving 19 bases between the germline ends. The CDR3 contains 14 residues. The CDR3 nucleotides are TGTGCCAGCGGTGACGACAGACCCCGGCATGGCTACACCTTC. Translation: CASGDDRPRHGYTF.